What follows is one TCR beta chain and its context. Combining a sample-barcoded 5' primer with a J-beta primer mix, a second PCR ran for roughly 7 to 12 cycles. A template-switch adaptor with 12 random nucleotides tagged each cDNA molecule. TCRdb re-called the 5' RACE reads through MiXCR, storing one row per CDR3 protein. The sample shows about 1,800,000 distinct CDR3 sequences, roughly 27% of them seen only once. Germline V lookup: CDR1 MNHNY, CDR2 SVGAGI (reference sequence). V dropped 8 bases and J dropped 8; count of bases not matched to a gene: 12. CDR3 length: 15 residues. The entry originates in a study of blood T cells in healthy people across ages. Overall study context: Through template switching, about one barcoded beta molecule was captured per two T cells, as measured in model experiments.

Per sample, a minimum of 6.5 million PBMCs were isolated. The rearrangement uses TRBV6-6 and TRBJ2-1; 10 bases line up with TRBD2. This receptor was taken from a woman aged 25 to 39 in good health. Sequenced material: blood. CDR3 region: CASLGSSGSRHEQFF. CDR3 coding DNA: TGTGCCAGCTTGGGATCTAGCGGGAGTCGCCATGAGCAGTTCTTC.